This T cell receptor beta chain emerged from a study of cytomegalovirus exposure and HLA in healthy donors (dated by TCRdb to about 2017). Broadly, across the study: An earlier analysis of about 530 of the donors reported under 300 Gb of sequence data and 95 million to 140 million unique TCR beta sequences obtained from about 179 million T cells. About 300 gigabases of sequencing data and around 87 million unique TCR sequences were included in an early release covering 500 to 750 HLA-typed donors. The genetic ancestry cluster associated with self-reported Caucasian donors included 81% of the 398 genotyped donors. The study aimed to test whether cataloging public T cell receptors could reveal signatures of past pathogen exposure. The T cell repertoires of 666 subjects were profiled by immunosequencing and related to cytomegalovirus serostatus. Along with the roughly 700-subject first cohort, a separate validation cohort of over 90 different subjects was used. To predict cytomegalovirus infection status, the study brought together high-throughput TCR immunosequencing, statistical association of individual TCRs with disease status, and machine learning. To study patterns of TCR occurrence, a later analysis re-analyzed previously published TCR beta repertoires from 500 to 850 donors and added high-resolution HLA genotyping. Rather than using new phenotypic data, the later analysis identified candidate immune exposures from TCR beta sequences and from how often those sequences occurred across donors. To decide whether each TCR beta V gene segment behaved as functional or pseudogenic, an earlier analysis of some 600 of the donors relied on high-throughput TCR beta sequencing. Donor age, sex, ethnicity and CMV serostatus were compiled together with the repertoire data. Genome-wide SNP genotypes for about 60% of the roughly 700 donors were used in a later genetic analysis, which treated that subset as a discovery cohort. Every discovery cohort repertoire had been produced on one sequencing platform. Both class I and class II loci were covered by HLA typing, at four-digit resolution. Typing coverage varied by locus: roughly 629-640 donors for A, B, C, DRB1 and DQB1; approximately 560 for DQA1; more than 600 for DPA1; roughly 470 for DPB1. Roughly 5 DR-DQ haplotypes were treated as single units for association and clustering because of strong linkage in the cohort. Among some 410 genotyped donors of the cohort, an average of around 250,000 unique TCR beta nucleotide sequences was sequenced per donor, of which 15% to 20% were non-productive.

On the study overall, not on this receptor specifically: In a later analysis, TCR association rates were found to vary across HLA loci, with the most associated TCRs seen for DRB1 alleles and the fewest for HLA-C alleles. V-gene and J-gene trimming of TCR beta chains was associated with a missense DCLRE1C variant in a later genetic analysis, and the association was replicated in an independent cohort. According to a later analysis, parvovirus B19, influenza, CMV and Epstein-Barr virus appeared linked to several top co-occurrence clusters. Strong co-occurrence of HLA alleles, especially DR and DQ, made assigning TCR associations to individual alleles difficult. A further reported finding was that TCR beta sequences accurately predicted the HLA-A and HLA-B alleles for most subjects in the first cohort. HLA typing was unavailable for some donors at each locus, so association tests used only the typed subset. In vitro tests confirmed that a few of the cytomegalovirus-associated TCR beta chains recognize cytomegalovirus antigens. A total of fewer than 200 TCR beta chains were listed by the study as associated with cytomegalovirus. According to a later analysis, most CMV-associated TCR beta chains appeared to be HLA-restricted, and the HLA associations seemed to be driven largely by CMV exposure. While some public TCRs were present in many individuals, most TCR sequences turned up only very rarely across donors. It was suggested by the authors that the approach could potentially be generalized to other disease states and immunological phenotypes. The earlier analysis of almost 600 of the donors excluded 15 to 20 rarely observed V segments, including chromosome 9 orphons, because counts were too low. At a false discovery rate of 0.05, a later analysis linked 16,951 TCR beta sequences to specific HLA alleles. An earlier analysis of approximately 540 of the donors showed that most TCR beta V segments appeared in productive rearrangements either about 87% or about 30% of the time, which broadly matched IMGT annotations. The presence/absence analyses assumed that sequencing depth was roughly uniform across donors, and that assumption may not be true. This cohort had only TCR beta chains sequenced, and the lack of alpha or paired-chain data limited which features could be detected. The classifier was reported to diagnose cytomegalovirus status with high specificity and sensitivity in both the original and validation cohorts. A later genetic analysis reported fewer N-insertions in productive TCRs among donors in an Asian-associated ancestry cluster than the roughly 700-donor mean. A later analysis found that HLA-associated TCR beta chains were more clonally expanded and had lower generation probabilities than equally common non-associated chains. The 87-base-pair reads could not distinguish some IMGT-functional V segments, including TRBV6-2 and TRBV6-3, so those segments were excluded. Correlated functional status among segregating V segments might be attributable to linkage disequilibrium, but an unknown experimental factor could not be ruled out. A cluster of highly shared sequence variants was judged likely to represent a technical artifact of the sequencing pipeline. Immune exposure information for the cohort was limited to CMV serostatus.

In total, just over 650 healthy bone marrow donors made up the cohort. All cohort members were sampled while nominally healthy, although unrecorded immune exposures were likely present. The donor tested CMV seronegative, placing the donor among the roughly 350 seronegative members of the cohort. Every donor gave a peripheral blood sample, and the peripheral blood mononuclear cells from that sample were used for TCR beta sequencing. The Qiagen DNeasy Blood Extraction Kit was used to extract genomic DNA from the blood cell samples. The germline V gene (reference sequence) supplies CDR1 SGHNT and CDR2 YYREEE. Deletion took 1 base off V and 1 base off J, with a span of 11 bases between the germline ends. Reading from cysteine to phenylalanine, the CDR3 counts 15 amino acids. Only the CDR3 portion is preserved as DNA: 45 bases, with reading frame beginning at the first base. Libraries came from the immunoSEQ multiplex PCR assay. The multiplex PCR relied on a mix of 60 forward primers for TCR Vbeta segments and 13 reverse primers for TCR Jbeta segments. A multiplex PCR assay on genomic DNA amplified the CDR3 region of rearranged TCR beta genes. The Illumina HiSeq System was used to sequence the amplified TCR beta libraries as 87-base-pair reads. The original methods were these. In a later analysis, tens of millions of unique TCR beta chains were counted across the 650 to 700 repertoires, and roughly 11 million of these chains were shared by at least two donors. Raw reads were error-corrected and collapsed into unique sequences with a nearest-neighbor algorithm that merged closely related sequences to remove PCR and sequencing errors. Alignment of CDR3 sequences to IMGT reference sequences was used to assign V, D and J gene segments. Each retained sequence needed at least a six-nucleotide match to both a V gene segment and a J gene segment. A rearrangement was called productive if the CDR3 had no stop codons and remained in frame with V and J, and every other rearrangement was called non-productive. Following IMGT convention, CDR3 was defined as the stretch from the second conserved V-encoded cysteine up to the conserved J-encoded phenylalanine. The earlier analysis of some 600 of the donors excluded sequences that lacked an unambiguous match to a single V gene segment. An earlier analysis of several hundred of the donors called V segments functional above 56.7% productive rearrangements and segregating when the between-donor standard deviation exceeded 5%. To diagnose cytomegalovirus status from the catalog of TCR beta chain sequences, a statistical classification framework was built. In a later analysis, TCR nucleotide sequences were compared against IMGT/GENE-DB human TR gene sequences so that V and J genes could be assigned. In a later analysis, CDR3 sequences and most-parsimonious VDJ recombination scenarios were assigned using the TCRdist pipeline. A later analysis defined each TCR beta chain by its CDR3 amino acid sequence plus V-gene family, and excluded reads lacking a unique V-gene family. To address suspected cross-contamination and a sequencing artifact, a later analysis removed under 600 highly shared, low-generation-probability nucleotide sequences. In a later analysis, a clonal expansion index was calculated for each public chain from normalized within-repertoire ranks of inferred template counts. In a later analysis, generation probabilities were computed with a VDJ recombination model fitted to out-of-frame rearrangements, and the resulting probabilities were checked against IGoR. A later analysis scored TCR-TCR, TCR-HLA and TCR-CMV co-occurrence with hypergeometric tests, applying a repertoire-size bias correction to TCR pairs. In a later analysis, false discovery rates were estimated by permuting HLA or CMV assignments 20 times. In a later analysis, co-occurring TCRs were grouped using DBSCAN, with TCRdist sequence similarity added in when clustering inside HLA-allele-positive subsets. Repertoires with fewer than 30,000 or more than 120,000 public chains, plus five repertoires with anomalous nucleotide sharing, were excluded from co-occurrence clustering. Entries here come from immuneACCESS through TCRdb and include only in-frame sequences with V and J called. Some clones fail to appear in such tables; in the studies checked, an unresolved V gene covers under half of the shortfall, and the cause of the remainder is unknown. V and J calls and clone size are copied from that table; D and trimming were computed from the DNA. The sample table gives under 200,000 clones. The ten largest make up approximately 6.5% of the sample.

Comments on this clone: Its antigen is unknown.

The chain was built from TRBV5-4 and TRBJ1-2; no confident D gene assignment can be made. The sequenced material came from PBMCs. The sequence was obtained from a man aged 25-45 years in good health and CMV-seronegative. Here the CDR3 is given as CASSLPVPVNYGYTF. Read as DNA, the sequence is TGTGCCAGCAGCTTGCCGGTTCCCGTTAACTATGGCTACACCTTC.